These 23 T cell receptor beta chains share one sample of origin, sequenced in a study of cytomegalovirus exposure and HLA in healthy donors. Primers for the PCR totalled 60 Vbeta and 13 Jbeta. The repertoire was sequenced with immunoSEQ multiplex PCR; TCRdb's copy has only in-frame clones and lacks some. Found here are some 160,000 clones; the top ten clones hold roughly 2%. The sample comprised PBMCs. Receptors originate from a man aged 30 to 45 in good health and CMV-seronegative.

The chain links TRBV5-5 to TRBJ1-2, with TRBD1 as a possible D gene (6 bases). CDR3 length: 14 amino acids. Germline CDR1 is SGHKS and CDR2 is YYEKEE (reference sequence). V was shortened by 4 bases and J by 0 bases, with 10 bases between the two germline ends. The CDR3 protein is CASSMTGTNYGYTF. DNA for the CDR3: TGTGCCAGCAGCATGACAGGAACTAACTATGGCTACACCTTC.

The chain combines TRBV5-6 with TRBJ2-2, with a possible D match to TRBD1 (6 bases). This CDR3 spans 18 amino acids. V gave up 0 bases and J gave up 3 bases, with 18 bases separating them. The germline gives CDR1 SGHDT, CDR2 YYEEEE. The CDR3 loop is CASSLVVRQGSYTGELFF. The CDR3 nucleotides are TGTGCCAGCAGCTTGGTTGTCAGGCAGGGGTCTTACACCGGGGAGCTGTTTTTT.

About this clone itself: One junction end disagrees with the germline gene, perhaps due to a read error. This rearrangement joins TRBV7-9 to TRBJ2-1; D is uncertain. This CDR3 is built from 13 residues. Germline V gene sequence: CDR1 SEHNR, CDR2 FQNEAQ (reference sequence). CDR3 sequence reads: CASSSGLYNERFF. CDR3 DNA sequence: TGTGCCAGCAGCTCGGGTCTTTACAATGAGCGGTTCTTC.

V gene TRBV6-5 combines with J gene TRBJ1-2; TRBD1 might be the D (6 bases). The V end lost 4 bases, the J end lost 4 bases, and 10 bases lay between the germline ends. Germline V CDR1 and CDR2: MNHEY, SVGAGI. The CDR3 consists of 13 residues. This CDR3 reads CASSFSTGYGYTF. For the CDR3, the DNA is TGTGCCAGCAGTTTTTCGACAGGCTATGGCTACACCTTC.

CDR3 sequence reads: CAISSFAGVYEQYF. In nucleotides, the CDR3 is TGTGCCATCAGTTCCTTTGCGGGAGTCTACGAGCAGTACTTC. V is TRBV10-3 and J is TRBJ2-7, with TRBD2 identical over 7 bases. Germline CDR1 ENHRY, CDR2 SYGVKD. V trimming: 5 bases; J trimming: 3 bases; junction bases outside the gene matches: 7. The CDR3 spans 14 residues.

This sequence joins TRBV5-1 and TRBJ2-7, with 7 positions matching TRBD1. The germline gives CDR1 SGHRS, CDR2 YFSETQ. The CDR3 runs to 12 residues. With V trimmed by 0 bases and J by 6 bases, 0 bases remained unmatched. This CDR3 is CASSLDRGEQYF. CDR3 DNA sequence: TGCGCCAGCAGCTTGGACAGGGGCGAGCAGTACTTC.

J is TRBJ2-1 and V is TRBV27; 7 bases map to TRBD2. This CDR3 has 14 residues. V lost 5 bases to trimming and J lost 7 bases; unmatched junction nucleotides: 8. CDR1 is MNHEY, CDR2 SMNVEV, per germline (reference sequence). CDR3 residues: CASSIQSGINEQFF. The CDR3 DNA reads TGTGCCAGCAGTATCCAAAGCGGGATAAATGAGCAGTTCTTC.

V is TRBV6-1 and J is TRBJ2-4, with D possibly matching TRBD1 (5 bases). CDR3 length: 13 residues. Germline CDR1 and CDR2: MNHNS and SASEGT. V lost 8 bases to trimming and J lost 5 bases, with 13 bases between them. In DNA, the CDR3 is TGTGCCAGCGACGCTTGGGGCGAAAACATTCAGTACTTC. This codes for CASDAWGENIQYF.

This sequence joins TRBV7-2 and TRBJ2-7; TRBD2 aligns across 10 bases. This CDR3 is built from 14 residues. Germline trimming cut 4 bases from V and 6 bases from J; bases unmatched to any gene: 6. CDR1 is SGHTA, CDR2 FQGNSA, per germline. The chain's CDR3 is CASSSSGSFREQYF. The CDR3 bases are TGTGCCAGCAGCTCTAGCGGGAGCTTCCGCGAGCAGTACTTC.

The rearrangement uses TRBV7-9 and TRBJ1-1; 9 nucleotides align to TRBD1. J was trimmed by 5 bases and V by 5 bases; bases with no gene match: 6. This CDR3 is built from 14 residues. Germline CDR1 SEHNR, CDR2 FQNEAQ (reference sequence). CDR3 residues: CASSPDRGWTEAFF. The CDR3 DNA reads as TGTGCCAGCAGCCCGGACAGGGGATGGACTGAAGCTTTCTTT.

The CDR3, as DNA: TGCGCCAGCAGCCAAGAGGCGACACCTGGAAACACCATATATTTT. This codes for CASSQEATPGNTIYF. The chain uses TRBV4-1 and TRBJ1-3; D is unclear. V dropped 0 bases and J dropped 2 bases, with 8 bases sitting between them. The CDR3 consists of 15 residues. Germline assignment: CDR1 MGHRA and CDR2 YSYEKL.

This chain uses TRBV4-2 with TRBJ2-6; perhaps TRBD1 as D (6 bases). Per germline, CDR1 LGHNA and CDR2 YNFKEQ. The CDR3 has 16 amino acids. Between the trimmed V and J ends, which lost 3 bases and 1 base, there was a span of 10 bases. For the CDR3, the DNA is TGTGCCAGCAGCCACCAACAGGGATCTGGGGCCAACGTCCTGACTTTC. Protein sequence: CASSHQQGSGANVLTF.

The chain is built from TRBV11-3 and TRBJ1-2; D possibly corresponds to TRBD1 (6 bases). V was clipped by 4 bases and J by 8 bases, with 14 bases between them. Per the germline V gene, CDR1 is SGHNT and CDR2 is YENEEA. This CDR3 region has 13 residues. The CDR3 sequence is CASSSGHGAGYTF. CDR3 nucleotides: TGTGCCAGCAGCTCGGGACACGGCGCGGGCTACACCTTC.

This chain joins TRBV2 and TRBJ2-1; 14 positions agree with TRBD2. Germline CDR1 reads SNHLY; CDR2 reads FYNNEI. The CDR3 covers 15 residues. The junction had 1 base not matched to a gene; V was cut back by 4 bases and J by 5 bases. The CDR3 DNA sequence: TGTGCCAGCAGTGGACTAGCGGGAGGGGACAATGAGCAGTTCTTC. As protein: CASSGLAGGDNEQFF.

The J gene is TRBJ1-2, the V gene TRBV30, with a tentative D call TRBD1 (6 bases). Trimming left V 4 bases short and J 4 bases short, with 16 bases between. Germline V gives CDR1 GTSNPN, CDR2 SVGIG (reference sequence). The length of the CDR3 is 14 residues. CDR3 DNA sequence: TGTGCCTGGACATTACAGGGTCGATTCTATGGCTACACCTTC. Translating it yields CAWTLQGRFYGYTF.

This chain joins TRBV6-4 and TRBJ2-5; TRBD2 matches 8 bases. Trimming took 5 bases from V and 4 from J; bases not matched to a gene: 9. CDR3 length equals 15 residues. Germline CDR1 MRHNA, CDR2 SNTAGT. The CDR3 bases are TGTGCCAGCAGTCCCAGTAGTCTAGCGGGAGAGACCCAGTACTTC. It specifies CASSPSSLAGETQYF.

The CDR3 region is CASSLGGLRDEQYF. CDR3 nucleotide sequence: TGTGCCAGCAGCTTAGGGGGACTTCGTGACGAGCAGTACTTC. The chain recombines TRBV7-9 with TRBJ2-5; D possibly corresponds to TRBD2 (6 bases). The last part of the DNA fits TRBJ2-7 better; the J call may be wrong. The CDR3 length is 14 residues. Germline CDR1 SEHNR, CDR2 FQNEAQ (reference sequence).

The chain is built from TRBV6-4 and TRBJ1-2; 9 bases map to TRBD1. V was clipped by 2 bases and J by 3 bases; unmatched bases: 4. This CDR3 is 15 amino acids long. Per the germline V gene, CDR1 is MRHNA and CDR2 is SNTAGT. The CDR3 DNA is TGTGCCAGCAGTGACACGGGACAGGGTGACTATGGCTACACCTTC. This codes for CASSDTGQGDYGYTF.

This chain joins TRBV4-2 and TRBJ2-5; 8 nucleotides match TRBD2. Germline assignment: CDR1 LGHNA and CDR2 YNFKEQ. CDR3 length equals 14 residues. The J segment lost 8 bases and the V segment lost 0 bases, leaving 5 bases of the junction unmatched. For the CDR3, the DNA is TGTGCCAGCAGCCAAGATGGGACTAGGAGTACCCAGTACTTC. Its protein product is CASSQDGTRSTQYF.

The V and J genes are TRBV7-9 and TRBJ2-1, with D perhaps matching TRBD2 (7 bases). The CDR3 is made up of 18 amino acids. V was trimmed by 6 bases and J by 7 bases, leaving 28 bases between them. Germline lookup yields CDR1 SEHNR and CDR2 FQNEAQ (reference sequence). CDR3 protein: CASRDTILRGPLQNEQFF. CDR3 DNA sequence: TGTGCCAGCAGAGACACCATACTGCGGGGGCCCCTACAGAATGAGCAGTTCTTC. The variable domain in full, completed from reference TRBV7-9 and TRBJ2-1, reads DTGVSQNPRHKITKRGQNVTFRCDPISEHNRLYWYRQTLGQGPEFLTYFQNEAQLEKSRLLSDRFSAERPKGSFSTLEIQRTEQGDSAMYLCASRDTILRGPLQNEQFFGPGTRLTVL.

The genes are TRBV6-1 and TRBJ2-2; 10 bases are shared with TRBD1. CDR1 is MNHNS and CDR2 is SASEGT in the germline V gene. This CDR3 has 16 amino acids. Losses at the gene ends were 4 bases for V and 4 bases for J; bases not matched to a gene: 6. In DNA form, the CDR3 reads TGTGCCAGCAGTGCACGACAGGGGGCCGGCACCGGGGAGCTGTTTTTT. Amino acid sequence: CASSARQGAGTGELFF.

The gene calls are TRBV7-2 and TRBJ1-1, with D tentatively TRBD1 (5 bases). The ends were cut back, 3 bases at V and 3 bases at J, with 11 bases in the middle. This CDR3 contains 14 residues. CDR1 and CDR2 from the germline V gene are SGHTA and FQGNSA. The CDR3 is CASSFRGGDTEAFF. The CDR3 DNA is TGTGCCAGCAGCTTCCGCGGGGGGGACACTGAAGCTTTCTTT.

The chain combines TRBV27 with TRBJ1-5; the D gene is possibly TRBD1 (6 bases). The CDR3 runs to 14 residues. V was shortened by 4 bases and J by 2 bases, with 9 bases between the two germline ends. Germline V lookup: CDR1 MNHEY, CDR2 SMNVEV (reference sequence). The DNA of the CDR3 is TGTGCCAGCAGTTGGTCAGGGGGCAATCAGCCCCAGCATTTT. Its translation is CASSWSGGNQPQHF.